Sequencing of this T cell receptor (beta chain) was carried out in a study of T-cell memory formation after mild COVID-19. This clonotype was counted only a few times. Its antigen remains unidentified. Each CDR3 protein gets one entry after TCRdb re-called the 5' RACE reads with MiXCR. Among about 360,000 distinct CDR3 sequences, roughly an eighth were seen once, and the ten largest hold around 22%. Regarding the study as a whole: CM and EM subsets held most contracting CD4+ clones; EMRA held CD8+ ones. Clonal second-wave expansions that peaked on day 37 had unconfirmed SARS-CoV-2 specificity. Cross-reactive memory apparently joined, as some responding clones appeared in pre-infection memory.

The CDR3 is 12 amino acids. Trimming pared 3 bases from V and 5 bases from J, leaving 4 bases between. CDR1 and CDR2 (germline): LGHNA, YSLEER. The genes are TRBV4-3 and TRBJ2-2; D not certain. The source material was PBMCs or a T cell subset sorted from them (not recorded which). The sequence was obtained from a man younger than 35 who had mild COVID-19 (a few samples of this study predate the infection). Cell type and time point are not known. CDR3 region: CASSHVTGELFF. Here the CDR3 DNA reads TGCGCCAGCAGCCACGTTACCGGGGAGCTGTTTTTT.